The rows below give T cell receptor beta chains drawn from one sample of a study of PD-1 blockade in classical Hodgkin lymphoma. Data came from immunoSEQ multiplex PCR; TCRdb stores just in-frame clones and leaves some out. The sample has 45,000 to 50,000 clones, around three quarters seen once. This sample comprised peripheral blood mononuclear cells (PBMCs), obtained before the second cycle of nivolumab. The receptors were gathered from a human donor with classical Hodgkin lymphoma. CDR3s include the opening cysteine and the closing phenylalanine or tryptophan. The D gene is left open where the match is weak. The listing skips clone size in some rows; elsewhere it reads once, few, many or a size class.

cdr3_nt | cdr3_aa | d_call | j_call | v_call | clone_size
TGTGCCACCAGCTCCGGGACAGACTATGGCTACACCTTC | CATSSGTDYGYTF | TRBD1 | TRBJ1-2 | TRBV10-3 | -
TGTGCCAGTAGAGACAGGGCGTGGACTGAAGCTTTCTTT | CASRDRAWTEAFF | TRBD1 | TRBJ1-1 | TRBV25-1 | -
TGTGCCAGCAGCCGCCGGGCGAACACTGAAGCTTTCTTT | CASSRRANTEAFF | - | TRBJ1-1 | TRBV7-2 | few
TGTGCCAGCAGTTTATTGGGAAACACTGAAGCTTTCTTT | CASSLLGNTEAFF | - | TRBJ1-1 | TRBV27 | -
TGTGCCAGCAGTTCCTGGACAGGGGAGCTGTTTTTT | CASSSWTGELFF | - | TRBJ2-2 | TRBV28 | -
TGTGCCAGCAGTCGGGGGACAGGGGGCGAGCAGTACTTC | CASSRGTGGEQYF | TRBD1 | TRBJ2-7 | TRBV28 | once
TGTGCCAGCAGCTCCGGCCCCCTATCCTACGAGCAGTACTTC | CASSSGPLSYEQYF | - | TRBJ2-7 | TRBV7-3 | -
TGCGCCAGCAGCGAACCCGGCGTCACTGAAGCTTTCTTT | CASSEPGVTEAFF | - | TRBJ1-1 | TRBV5-1 | -
TGCGCCAGCAGCAGAGACAGGAGCCCCTCCTACGAGCAGTACTTC | CASSRDRSPSYEQYF | - | TRBJ2-7 | TRBV5-1 | -
TGTGCCAGTACCCCTGGGGGCCACACCATATATTTT | CASTPGGHTIYF | - | TRBJ1-3 | TRBV19 | -
TGTGCCAGTTATGGGACGAACACCGGGGAGCTGTTTTTT | CASYGTNTGELFF | - | TRBJ2-2 | TRBV6-5 | -
TGTGCCAGCAGCTTAGGCACAGGGGGCAGGGAGACCCAGTACTTC | CASSLGTGGRETQYF | TRBD1 | TRBJ2-5 | TRBV13 | -
TGTGCCAGCAGCCCCGGGGCAGGGGGAAGTTTCGGAGGGTACGAGCAGTACTTC | CASSPGAGGSFGGYEQYF | - | TRBJ2-7 | TRBV7-6 | -
TGTGCCAGCAGCCCTTTACAGCGGAGCGGGGAGCTGTTTTTT | CASSPLQRSGELFF | - | TRBJ2-2 | TRBV5-4 | once
TGTGCCAGTAGTATGGTGGGGACTAGCGGGAGGGCCGGTACGCAGTATTTT | CASSMVGTSGRAGTQYF | TRBD2 | TRBJ2-3 | TRBV19 | -
TGTGCCAGCAGCCTAACATGGGCCAATCAGCCCCAGCATTTT | CASSLTWANQPQHF | - | TRBJ1-5 | TRBV2 | -
TGTGCCAGCAGTTTCCAGGACAGGGGTCTTGGCTACACCTTC | CASSFQDRGLGYTF | TRBD1 | TRBJ1-2 | TRBV28 | once